Each of the 18 T cell receptor beta chains below was sequenced from the same sample in a study of T cell responses to AZD1222 COVID-19 vaccine (dated by TCRdb to the early 2020s). Read against the paper, the sample's time point label means: about 28 days (+/-7) after the second vaccine dose. Interpreted using the paper, the treatment or condition label stands for: meningococcal conjugate vaccine given as trial control. Preparation of the library involved the immunoSEQ multiplex PCR assay. Entries here come from immuneACCESS through TCRdb and include only in-frame sequences with V and J called. Some clones fail to appear in such tables; in the studies checked, an unresolved V gene covers under half of the shortfall, and the cause of the remainder is unknown. This sample gives about 210,000 clones in total; 90% to 95% of them show up just once. The leading ten clones occupy approximately 1.5% of the sample.

The input for sequencing was peripheral blood, taken 28 days after the second dose of the MenACWY control vaccine. The source of these receptors is an adult who received the MenACWY meningococcal vaccine as a control.

The chain couples TRBV3-1 (or the pseudogene TRBV3-2) to TRBJ1-2; D might be TRBD1 (5 bases). Germline assignment: CDR1 LGHDT and CDR2 YNNKEL (reference sequence). V was shortened by 3 bases and J by 0 bases, with 11 bases between the two germline ends. There are 15 residues in the CDR3. The CDR3 sequence is CASSQGDRPNYGYTF. CDR3 nucleotide sequence: TGTGCCAGCAGCCAGGGAGACAGACCTAACTATGGCTACACCTTC.

A single count supports this clone. The rearrangement joins TRBV25-1 to TRBJ1-2, with a tentative D call TRBD1 (5 bases). Germline V gives CDR1 MGHDK, CDR2 SYGVNS. The CDR3 is 13 residues long. V lost 5 bases and J lost 3, with 10 bases in between. This CDR3 reads CASSPGGDYGYTF. The CDR3 DNA is TGTGCCAGCAGTCCGGGGGGTGACTATGGCTACACCTTC.

This chain connects TRBV10-1 to TRBJ2-2, with D maybe TRBD1 (5 bases). CDR1 and CDR2 from the germline V gene are WNHNN and SYGVQD (reference sequence). Trimming removed 3 bases at V and 0 bases at J, with 8 bases between. CDR3 length: 15 amino acids. The CDR3, as DNA: TGCGCCAGCAGTGAAGACAGCTCGAACACCGGGGAGCTGTTTTTT. This sequence encodes CASSEDSSNTGELFF.

The rearrangement joins TRBV28 to TRBJ1-2; no clear D gene. Germline V gene data show CDR1 as MDHEN and CDR2 as SYDVKM. Trimming stripped 5 bases from V and 1 base from J, with 5 bases between. This CDR3 contains 12 residues. DNA for the CDR3: TGTGCCAGCAGTGCGTTTAACTATGGCTACACCTTC. This codes for CASSAFNYGYTF.

This sequence joins TRBV4-3 and TRBJ2-1; TRBD2 matches 11 bases. V shed 0 bases, J shed 4 bases, and the junction held 5 bases outside the gene matches. This CDR3 has 17 residues. Per the germline V gene, CDR1 is LGHNA and CDR2 is YSLEER. CDR3: CASSQEVWTSGYNEQFF. The CDR3 nucleotides are TGCGCCAGCAGCCAAGAGGTATGGACTAGCGGGTACAATGAGCAGTTCTTC.

The chain is built from TRBV27 and TRBJ1-1, with a weak D call TRBD1 (5 bases). The CDR3 spans 13 residues. The germline V and J ends were trimmed by 3 bases and 4 bases, with 9 bases remaining between them. Per germline, CDR1 MNHEY and CDR2 SMNVEV (reference sequence). The CDR3 reads CASSLGRFTEAFF. As DNA, the CDR3 is TGTGCCAGCAGTTTGGGACGGTTCACTGAAGCTTTCTTT.

CDR3 nucleotides: TGTGCCAGCAGCTTAGACAGGGGGCGGGAGGCTTTCTTT. Translation gives CASSLDRGREAFF. The rearrangement links TRBV7-3 to TRBJ1-1, with 10 bases matching TRBD1. CDR3 size: 13 residues. The germline V gene encodes CDR1 SGHTA and CDR2 FQGTGA. V was pared by 2 bases and J by 11 bases, with 5 bases of the junction left unmatched.

This sequence joins TRBV7-9 and TRBJ2-7; D perhaps matches TRBD1 (6 bases). V was pared by 5 bases and J by 4 bases, with 18 bases between. Germline CDR1 and CDR2: SEHNR and FQNEAQ (reference sequence). The CDR3 runs to 15 residues. In nucleotides, the CDR3 is TGTGCCAGCAGCAACACCACTACAGGGTATTACGAGCAGTACTTC. It yields the protein CASSNTTTGYYEQYF.

V and J are TRBV14 and TRBJ1-2, with 7 positions matching TRBD1. Losses at the gene ends were 4 bases for V and 2 bases for J; bases not matched to a gene: 10. The V gene's germline CDR1 is SGHDN and CDR2 FVKESK. CDR3 length equals 16 residues. For the CDR3, the DNA is TGTGCCAGCAGCCCGGGACAGCCCTATTCAAACTATGGCTACACCTTC. Translation: CASSPGQPYSNYGYTF.

This clone was counted once. The chain is built from TRBV3-1 (or the pseudogene TRBV3-2) and TRBJ2-1; tentative D call: TRBD1 (5 bases). Germline V gene sequence: CDR1 LGHDT, CDR2 YNNKEL (reference sequence). Trimming shortened V by 0 bases and J by 4 bases, and 16 bases separated the two germline ends. This CDR3 is 17 amino acids long. This CDR3 reads CASSQDRGGLYYNEQFF. The CDR3 DNA follows: TGTGCCAGCAGCCAAGATAGGGGTGGGCTATATTACAATGAGCAGTTCTTC.

The chain uses TRBV7-2 and TRBJ2-5, with 9 nucleotides matching TRBD2. The trim removed 0 bases at V and 4 bases at J, leaving 3 bases unmatched. The CDR3 loop spans 15 amino acids. Germline V CDR1 and CDR2: SGHTA, FQGNSA. CDR3 protein: CASSLAAGGGETQYF. The CDR3 DNA reads TGTGCCAGCAGCTTAGCAGCGGGGGGAGGAGAGACCCAGTACTTC.

Concerning this clone itself: This specimen includes other DNA sequences encoding the same CDR3. The chain links TRBV7-9 to TRBJ1-6, with D hard to call. The CDR3 contains 14 residues. CDR1 and CDR2 from the germline V gene are SEHNR and FQNEAQ (reference sequence). V was pared by 1 base and J by 4 bases, with 5 bases between. The CDR3 reads CASSLEQYNSPLHF. CDR3 DNA: TGTGCCAGCAGCTTAGAGCAATATAATTCACCCCTCCACTTT.

The chain links TRBV4-1 to TRBJ1-4; D is uncertain. Germline V gene sequence: CDR1 MGHRA, CDR2 YSYEKL. The V end was cut by 0 bases, the J end by 8 bases, with 19 bases between. This CDR3 spans 17 amino acids. The DNA of the CDR3 is TGCGCCAGCAGCCAAGATGGCTCAGGTAACCCTAGCGAAAAACTGTTTTTT. It codes for CASSQDGSGNPSEKLFF.

This chain uses TRBV30 with TRBJ2-7, with D perhaps matching TRBD1 or TRBD2 (6 bases each). This CDR3 contains 15 residues. Germline-derived CDR1 and CDR2 are GTSNPN and SVGIG (reference sequence). V lost 0 bases and J lost 5, with 17 bases in between. CDR3 loop: CAWSVRVNGGHEQYF. The CDR3 DNA reads TGTGCCTGGAGTGTACGAGTCAACGGGGGCCACGAGCAGTACTTC.

The rearrangement links TRBV3-1 (or the pseudogene TRBV3-2) to TRBJ1-1; unclear D gene. V was clipped by 1 base and J by 1 base, with 10 bases between them. Germline loops: CDR1 LGHDT, CDR2 YNNKEL (reference sequence). This CDR3 region has 15 residues. CDR3 nucleotides: TGTGCCAGCAGCCAAGTTCGGGGAGGGAACACTGAAGCTTTCTTT. This encodes CASSQVRGGNTEAFF.

The rearrangement uses TRBV7-9 and TRBJ2-2, with 7 bases lining up with TRBD1. Germline-derived CDR1 and CDR2 are SEHNR and FQNEAQ (reference sequence). This CDR3 is built from 13 residues. V was pared by 5 bases and J by 6 bases, with 3 bases of the junction left unmatched. The CDR3 reads CASSLTGAGELFF. Here the CDR3 DNA reads TGTGCCAGCAGCCTAACAGGGGCCGGGGAGCTGTTTTTT.

The chain is built from TRBV14 and TRBJ2-1; 8 nucleotides align to TRBD1. Germline CDR1 and CDR2: SGHDN and FVKESK. The CDR3 length is 14 residues. V shed 7 bases and J 5 bases; nucleotides not matched to a gene: 7. CDR3 in amino acids: CASNRLDRDNEQFF. The DNA of the CDR3 is TGTGCCAGCAACCGCCTGGACAGGGACAATGAGCAGTTCTTC. Drawing the rest from reference TRBV14 and TRBJ2-1, the complete variable domain is EAGVTQFPSHSVIEKGQTVTLRCDPISGHDNLYWYRRVMGKEIKFLLHFVKESKQDESGMPNNRFLAERTGGTYSTLKVQPAELEDSGVYFCASNRLDRDNEQFFGPGTRLTVL.

V and J are TRBV27 and TRBJ1-5, with D perhaps TRBD1 (5 bases). Germline values: CDR1 MNHEY, CDR2 SMNVEV (reference sequence). This CDR3 contains 16 residues. V gave up 0 bases and J gave up 3 bases, with 12 bases separating them. For the CDR3, the DNA is TGTGCCAGCAGTTTATCTGGGTCAGGGCCCAATCAGCCCCAGCATTTT. It codes for CASSLSGSGPNQPQHF.